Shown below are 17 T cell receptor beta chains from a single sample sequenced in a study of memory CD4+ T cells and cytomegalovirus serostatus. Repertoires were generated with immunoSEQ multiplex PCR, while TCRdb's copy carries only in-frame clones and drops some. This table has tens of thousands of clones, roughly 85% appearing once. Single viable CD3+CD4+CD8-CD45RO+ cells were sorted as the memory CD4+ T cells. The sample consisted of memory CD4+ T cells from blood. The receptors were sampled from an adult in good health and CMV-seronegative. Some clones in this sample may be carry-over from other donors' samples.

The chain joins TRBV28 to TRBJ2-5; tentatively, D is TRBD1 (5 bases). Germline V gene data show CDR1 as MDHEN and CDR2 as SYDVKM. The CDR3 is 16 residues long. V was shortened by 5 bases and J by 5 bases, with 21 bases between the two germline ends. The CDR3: CASSLPFGRGAETQYF. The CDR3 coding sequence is TGTGCCAGCAGTCTTCCGTTCGGTAGGGGTGCGGAGACCCAGTACTTC.

CDR3 amino acids: CASMGVGGNNQPQHF. CDR3 bases: TGTGCCAGTATGGGGGTGGGGGGCAACAATCAGCCCCAGCATTTT. The chain carries TRBV19 and TRBJ1-5, with D perhaps matching TRBD1 (6 bases). The CDR3 sequence is 15 residues long. CDR1 is LNHDA, CDR2 SQIVND, per germline (reference sequence). Trimming took 7 bases from V and 3 from J, leaving 16 bases between them.

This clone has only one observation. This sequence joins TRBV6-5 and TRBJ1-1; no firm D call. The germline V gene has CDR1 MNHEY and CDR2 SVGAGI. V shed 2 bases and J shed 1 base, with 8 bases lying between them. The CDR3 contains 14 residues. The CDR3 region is CASSYKGPNTEAFF. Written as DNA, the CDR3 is TGTGCCAGCAGTTACAAGGGCCCGAACACTGAAGCTTTCTTT.

The CDR3 is CASSFDRRAGTDTQYF. CDR3 nucleotide sequence: TGTGCCAGCAGCTTTGACCGGAGGGCGGGCACAGATACGCAGTATTTT. The J gene is TRBJ2-3, the V gene TRBV7-8, with D possibly being TRBD2 (6 bases). Between the trimmed V and J ends, which lost 3 bases and 1 base, there was a span of 14 bases. The CDR3 extends over 16 amino acids. From germline, CDR1 is SGHVS and CDR2 FQNEAQ.

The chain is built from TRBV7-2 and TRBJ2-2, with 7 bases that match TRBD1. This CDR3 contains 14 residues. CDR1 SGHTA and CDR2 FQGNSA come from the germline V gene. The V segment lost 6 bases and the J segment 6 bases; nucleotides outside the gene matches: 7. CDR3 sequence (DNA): TGTGCCAGCAGACGGGACCAGGGGGCCGGGGAGCTGTTTTTT. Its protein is CASRRDQGAGELFF.

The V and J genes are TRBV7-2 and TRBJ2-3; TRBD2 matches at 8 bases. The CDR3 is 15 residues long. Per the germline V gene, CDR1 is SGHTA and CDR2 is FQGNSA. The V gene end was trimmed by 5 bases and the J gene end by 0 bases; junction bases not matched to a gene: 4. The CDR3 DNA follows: TGTGCCAGCAGCGCTAGCGGGCCTAGCACAGATACGCAGTATTTT. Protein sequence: CASSASGPSTDTQYF.

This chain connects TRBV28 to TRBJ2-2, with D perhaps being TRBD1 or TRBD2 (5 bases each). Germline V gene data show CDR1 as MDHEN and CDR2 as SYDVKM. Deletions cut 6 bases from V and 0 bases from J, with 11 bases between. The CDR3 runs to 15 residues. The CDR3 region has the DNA TGTGCCAGCAGGAGAGGGGCCACGAACACCGGGGAGCTGTTTTTT. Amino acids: CASRRGATNTGELFF. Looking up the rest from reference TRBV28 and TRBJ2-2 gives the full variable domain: DVKVTQSSRYLVKRTGEKVFLECVQDMDHENMFWYRQDPGLGLRLIYFSYDVKMKEKGDIPEGYSVSREKKERFSLILESASTNQTSMYLCASRRGATNTGELFFGEGSRLTVL.

Here the CDR3 DNA reads TGTGCCAGCAGCGATACAACCTACGAGCAGTACTTC. This encodes CASSDTTYEQYF. V and J are TRBV2 and TRBJ2-7; the D is unclear. Trimming shortened V by 6 bases and J by 2 bases, and 8 bases separated the two germline ends. The CDR3 consists of 12 residues. The germline V gene has CDR1 SNHLY and CDR2 FYNNEI.

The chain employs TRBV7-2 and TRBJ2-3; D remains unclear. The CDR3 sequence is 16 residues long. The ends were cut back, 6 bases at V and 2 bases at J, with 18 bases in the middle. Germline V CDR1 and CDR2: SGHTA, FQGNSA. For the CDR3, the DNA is TGTGCCAGCAGAGTAGCCCCGAAGGGTTTCACAGATACGCAGTATTTT. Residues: CASRVAPKGFTDTQYF.

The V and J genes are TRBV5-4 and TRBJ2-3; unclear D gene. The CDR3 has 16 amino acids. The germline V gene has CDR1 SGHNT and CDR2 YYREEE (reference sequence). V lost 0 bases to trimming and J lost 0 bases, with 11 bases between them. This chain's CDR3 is CASSLEVHTSTDTQYF. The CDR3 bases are TGTGCCAGCAGCTTGGAAGTGCACACTAGCACAGATACGCAGTATTTT.

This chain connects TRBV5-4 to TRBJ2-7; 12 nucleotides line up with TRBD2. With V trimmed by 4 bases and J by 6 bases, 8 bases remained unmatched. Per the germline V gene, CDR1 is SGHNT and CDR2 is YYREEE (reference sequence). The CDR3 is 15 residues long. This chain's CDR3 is CASSKGTSGPSEQYF. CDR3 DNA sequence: TGTGCCAGCAGCAAAGGGACTAGCGGGCCCTCCGAGCAGTACTTC.

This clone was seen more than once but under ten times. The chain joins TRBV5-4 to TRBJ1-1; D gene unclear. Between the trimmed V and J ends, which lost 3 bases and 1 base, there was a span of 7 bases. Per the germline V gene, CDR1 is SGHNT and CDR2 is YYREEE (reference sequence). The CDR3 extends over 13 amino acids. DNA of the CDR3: TGTGCCAGCAGCTCCCCCCGGAACACTGAAGCTTTCTTT. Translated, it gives CASSSPRNTEAFF.

The CDR3 bases are TGTGCCAGCAGTGACTCGATCGGGACTAGACAAGTGCAGTTCTTC. The encoded protein is CASSDSIGTRQVQFF. The chain is built from TRBV6-4 and TRBJ2-1; 8 bases line up with TRBD2. The germline gives CDR1 MRHNA, CDR2 SNTAGT. This CDR3 spans 15 amino acids. The J segment lost 12 bases and the V segment lost 0 bases, leaving 10 bases of the junction unmatched.

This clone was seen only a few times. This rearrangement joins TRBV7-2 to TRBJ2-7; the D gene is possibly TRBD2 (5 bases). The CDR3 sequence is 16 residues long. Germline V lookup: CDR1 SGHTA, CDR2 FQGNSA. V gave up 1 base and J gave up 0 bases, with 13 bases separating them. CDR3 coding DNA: TGTGCCAGCAGCTTAGGGAGAGGGCCGTACTCCTACGAGCAGTACTTC. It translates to CASSLGRGPYSYEQYF.

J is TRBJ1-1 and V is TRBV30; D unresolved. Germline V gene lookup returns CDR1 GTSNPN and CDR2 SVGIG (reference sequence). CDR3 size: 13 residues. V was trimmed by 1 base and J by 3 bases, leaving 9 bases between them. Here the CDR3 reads CAWSEGSHTEAFF. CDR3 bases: TGTGCCTGGAGTGAGGGCAGCCACACTGAAGCTTTCTTT.

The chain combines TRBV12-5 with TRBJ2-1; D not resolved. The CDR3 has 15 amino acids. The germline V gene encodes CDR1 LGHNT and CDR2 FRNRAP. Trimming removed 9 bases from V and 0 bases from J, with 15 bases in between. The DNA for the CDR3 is TGTGCTAGCCTATTAAGCGACCGCTCCTACAATGAGCAGTTCTTC. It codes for CASLLSDRSYNEQFF. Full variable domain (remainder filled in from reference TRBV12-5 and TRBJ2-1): DARVTQTPRHKVTEMGQEVTMRCQPILGHNTVFWYRQTMMQGLELLAYFRNRAPLDDSGMPKDRFSAEMPDATLATLKIQPSEPRDSAVYFCASLLSDRSYNEQFFGPGTRLTVL.

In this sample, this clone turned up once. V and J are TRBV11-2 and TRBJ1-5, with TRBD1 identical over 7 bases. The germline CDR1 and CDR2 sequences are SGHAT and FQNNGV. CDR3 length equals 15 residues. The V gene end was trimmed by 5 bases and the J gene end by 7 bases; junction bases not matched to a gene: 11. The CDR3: CASSGGTGAGQPQHF. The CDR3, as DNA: TGTGCCAGCAGCGGAGGAACAGGGGCGGGACAGCCCCAGCATTTT.